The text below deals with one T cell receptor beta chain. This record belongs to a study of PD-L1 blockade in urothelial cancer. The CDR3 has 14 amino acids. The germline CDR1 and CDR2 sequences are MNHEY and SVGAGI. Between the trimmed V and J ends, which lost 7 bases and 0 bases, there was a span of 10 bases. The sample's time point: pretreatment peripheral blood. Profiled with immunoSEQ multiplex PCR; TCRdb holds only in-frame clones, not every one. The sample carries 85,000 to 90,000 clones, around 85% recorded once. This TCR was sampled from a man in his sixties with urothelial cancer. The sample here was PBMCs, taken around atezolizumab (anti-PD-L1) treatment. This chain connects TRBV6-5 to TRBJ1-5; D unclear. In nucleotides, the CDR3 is TGTGCCAGCACCAATCTAAATAGCAATCAGCCCCAGCATTTT. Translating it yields CASTNLNSNQPQHF.